The clone carrying this T cell receptor beta chain was detected ten times or more. As yet, its antigen is unknown. Preparation of the TCRbeta library was carried out with unique molecular identifiers. TCRdb ran MiXCR on the PCR reads and lists one entry per CDR3 protein. The repertoire has 800,000 to 1,000,000 distinct CDR3 sequences, under 30% of them found once; the top ten carry approximately 30%. Germline-derived CDR1 and CDR2 are MDHEN and SYDVKM. The CDR3 has 17 amino acids. Trimming took 3 bases from V and 3 from J; bases not matched to a gene: 11. This sample is drawn from a study of T-cell reconstitution after alpha-beta-depleted transplantation in children. Whole-study findings and limits: Most T-cell counts and diversity one year after the transplant came from T cells that were newly produced.

Material: PBMCs, mostly from graft donor cells, obtained 360 days after TCRalphabeta/CD19-depleted stem cell transplant. This sequence was found in a boy under two years old who had a stem cell transplant for SCID, so the T cells may come from the graft donor. The chain employs TRBV28 and TRBJ1-3; TRBD1 matches 7 bases. The CDR3 sequence: CASSFWEDRVDGNTIYF. In DNA form, the CDR3 reads TGTGCCAGCAGTTTTTGGGAAGACAGGGTGGATGGAAACACCATATATTTT.